This TCR beta chain appears in the sequencing data of a study of blood T cell repertoires in COVID-19. Looking at the study overall: Specimens from acute and convalescent COVID-19 originated in the United States, Italy and Spain.

Looked up from germline, CDR1 is SGHAT and CDR2 is FQNNGV. Trimming removed 5 bases at V and 2 bases at J, with 10 bases between. This CDR3 has 15 amino acids. Authors' data handling: Amplification from reference gene primers served as the basis for estimated nucleated cell counts. Clones were read by immunoSEQ multiplex PCR, and TCRdb kept only the in-frame ones, dropping some. Clone size and the V and J calls come from that table; the DNA yielded D and trimming. The sample has about 18,000 clones; 89% are singletons. This rearrangement joins TRBV11-2 to TRBJ1-6; the D is unclear. The sequencing sample was made of peripheral blood. The TCR sequence derives from a man in his sixties with active COVID-19. The CDR3 here is CASSLSTAYNSPLHF. In DNA form, the CDR3 reads TGTGCCAGCAGCCTGAGTACGGCCTATAATTCACCCCTCCACTTT.